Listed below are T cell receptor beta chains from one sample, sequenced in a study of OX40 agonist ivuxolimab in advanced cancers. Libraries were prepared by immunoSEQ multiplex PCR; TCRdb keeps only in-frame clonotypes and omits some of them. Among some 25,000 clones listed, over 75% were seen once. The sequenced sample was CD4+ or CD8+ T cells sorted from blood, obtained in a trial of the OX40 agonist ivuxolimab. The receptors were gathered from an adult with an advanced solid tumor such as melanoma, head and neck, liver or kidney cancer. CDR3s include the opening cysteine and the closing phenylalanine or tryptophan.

CASSPGTSGDTDTQYF | 16 | TRBV18
CASSLGSYGYTF | 12 | TRBV28
CASSERSSEAFF | 12 | TRBV2
CASWRGETQYF | 11 | TRBV27
CASSEQIETQYF | 12 | TRBV6-1
CAISDATGGNEQFF | 14 | TRBV10-3
CASSLQQANTGELFF | 15 | TRBV5-1
CASSRQGHREQYF | 13 | TRBV4-1
CASSPSGEETQYF | 13 | TRBV7-6
CASSLMVFGGYEQYF | 15 | TRBV5-6
CAISESLAANEQYF | 14 | TRBV10-3
CASSVGPYPPLNEQFF | 16 | TRBV9
CASSVNFHEQYF | 12 | TRBV9
CASSPRTGSNTEAFF | 15 | TRBV7-8
CASSYLAGGINEKLFF | 16 | TRBV6-6
CASSVELAGSYNEQFF | 16 | TRBV6-4
CSVEEGRGYEQYF | 13 | TRBV29-1
CATSRDGREYNEQFF | 15 | TRBV15
CASSLGSGIQETQYF | 15 | TRBV28